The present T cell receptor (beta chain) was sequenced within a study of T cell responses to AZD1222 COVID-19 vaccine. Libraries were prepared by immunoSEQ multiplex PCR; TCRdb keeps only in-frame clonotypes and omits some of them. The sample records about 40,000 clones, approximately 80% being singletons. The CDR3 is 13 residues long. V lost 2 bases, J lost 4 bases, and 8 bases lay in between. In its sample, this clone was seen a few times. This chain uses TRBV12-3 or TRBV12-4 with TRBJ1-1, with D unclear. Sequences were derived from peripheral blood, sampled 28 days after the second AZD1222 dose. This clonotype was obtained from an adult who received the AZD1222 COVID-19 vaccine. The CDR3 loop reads CASSLRGSTEAFF. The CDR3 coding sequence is TGTGCCAGCAGTTTACGGGGTAGCACTGAAGCTTTCTTT.